These T cell receptor beta chains were read from a single sample in a study of T cell responses to AZD1222 COVID-19 vaccine. Sequenced by immunoSEQ multiplex PCR; TCRdb stores in-frame clones only, minus some. This repertoire shows 150,000 to 200,000 clones, 70% to 90% found once; its top ten account for 25% to 30%. The sample in question was peripheral blood, obtained 28 days after the second AZD1222 dose. Receptors were obtained from an adult who received the AZD1222 COVID-19 vaccine. Both conserved end residues are part of each CDR3. The order of the fields is V gene, clone size, D gene, J gene, CDR3 protein, CDR3 DNA. The D gene is left open where the match is weak. Clone size is not always given. Where it is, it says once, few, many or a class for expanded clones.

TRBV19	NA	TRBD1	TRBJ2-5	CASSSSGGWETQYF	TGTGCCAGTAGTAGTTCAGGGGGCTGGGAGACCCAGTACTTC
TRBV21-1	NA	NA	TRBJ2-7	CASSARTGGTYEQYF	TGTGCCAGCAGCGCCCGGACAGGGGGGACCTACGAGCAGTACTTC
TRBV3-1/TRBV3-2	NA	NA	TRBJ2-1	CASSPPGGANEQFF	TGTGCCAGCAGCCCCCCCGGCGGGGCCAATGAGCAGTTCTTC
TRBV28	once	NA	TRBJ1-1	CASSLTGRAFF	TGTGCCAGCAGTTTAACAGGGAGGGCTTTCTTT
TRBV21-1	few	NA	TRBJ2-5	CASSKGSRDRAQETQYF	TGTGCCAGCAGCAAAGGGAGTCGGGACAGGGCTCAAGAGACCCAGTACTTC
TRBV6-1	NA	NA	TRBJ2-1	CASSGGRPARAYNEQFF	TGTGCCAGCAGTGGGGGCAGGCCGGCGAGGGCCTACAATGAGCAGTTCTTC
TRBV6-6	NA	NA	TRBJ2-7	CASSFDDGSSYEQYF	TGTGCCAGCAGTTTTGACGACGGCTCCTCCTACGAGCAGTACTTC
TRBV5-1	NA	NA	TRBJ2-7	CASSARRTASYEQYF	TGCGCCAGCAGCGCCCGACGAACAGCATCCTACGAGCAGTACTTC
TRBV15	once	NA	TRBJ2-2	CATFHWGEARGLTGELFF	TGTGCCACCTTCCACTGGGGGGAGGCCCGCGGGTTGACCGGGGAGCTGTTTTTT
TRBV7-3	NA	NA	TRBJ2-5	CASSQDPGWTQYF	TGTGCCAGCAGCCAAGACCCAGGGTGGACCCAGTACTTC
TRBV19	NA	NA	TRBJ2-7	CASSIDHSRGVYEQYF	TGTGCCAGTAGTATAGATCATAGCAGGGGGGTCTACGAGCAGTACTTC
TRBV5-1	NA	TRBD2	TRBJ2-1	CASSFEGLANFEQFF	TGCGCCAGCAGCTTTGAGGGACTAGCGAATTTTGAGCAGTTCTTC
TRBV9	NA	NA	TRBJ1-4	CASSEGINEKLFF	TGTGCCAGCAGCGAGGGGATTAATGAAAAACTGTTTTTT
TRBV5-4	NA	NA	TRBJ2-1	CASSLKTSYNEQFF	TGTGCCAGCAGCTTGAAGACATCCTACAATGAGCAGTTCTTC
TRBV19	NA	TRBD2	TRBJ2-7	CASSITLTSGRIYEQYF	TGTGCCAGTAGTATCACACTCACTAGCGGGAGAATTTACGAGCAGTACTTC
TRBV19	NA	NA	TRBJ2-7	CASSIGGRVYF	TGTGCCAGTAGTATAGGAGGCAGGGTGTACTTC
TRBV7-2	NA	NA	TRBJ2-7	CASNLWGPPGEQYF	TGTGCCAGCAACCTTTGGGGGCCCCCAGGAGAGCAGTACTTC
TRBV27	NA	TRBD2	TRBJ2-1	CASSLLAGQGQFF	TGTGCCAGCAGTTTACTAGCGGGACAAGGGCAGTTCTTC
TRBV7-9	NA	NA	TRBJ2-5	CASSEIPETQYF	TGTGCCAGCAGCGAAATCCCCGAGACCCAGTACTTC
TRBV5-4	NA	NA	TRBJ2-1	CASSLGRGLDFHNEQFF	TGTGCCAGCAGCTTGGGACGGGGCCTCGACTTTCACAATGAGCAGTTCTTC
TRBV20-1	NA	TRBD2	TRBJ2-3	CSASPLAGSGDTQYF	TGCAGTGCTAGTCCCCTAGCGGGGAGTGGTGATACGCAGTATTTT